This TCR beta chain appears in the sequencing data of a study of control samples from healthy donors and cancer patients. Germline CDR1 is SGHTA and CDR2 is FQGNSA. Losses at the gene ends were 5 bases for V and 2 bases for J; bases not matched to a gene: 9. The CDR3 loop spans 15 amino acids. Using immunoSEQ multiplex PCR, the repertoire was profiled, and TCRdb retains in-frame clones only, with some absent. The data show fewer than 300,000 clones, almost 85% seen once. This sequence was found in a woman aged 55 to 70 with lung cancer. This rearrangement joins TRBV7-2 to TRBJ2-7, with TRBD1 identical over 7 bases. Sequenced input: PBMCs. Here the CDR3 DNA reads TGTGCCAGCAGCCCTACGACAGGGAATCCCTACGAGCAGTACTTC. It translates to CASSPTTGNPYEQYF.